The entry below describes one TCR beta chain. TCRdb keeps only in-frame clones here, not all; method: immunoSEQ multiplex PCR. The sample holds about 300,000 clones, 85% to 90% seen once. Germline assignment: CDR1 MGHDK and CDR2 SYGVNS. The ends lost 4 bases at V and 8 bases at J; junction bases unmatched: 13. The CDR3 sequence is 16 residues long. The data are from a study of cytomegalovirus exposure and HLA in healthy donors. The rearrangement uses TRBV25-1 and TRBJ2-3; TRBD1 matches 9 bases. Sequenced input: PBMCs. The sequence was collected from a woman aged 18-29 years in good health and CMV-seronegative. DNA for the CDR3: TGTGCCAGCAGTGGGGGTCGGGACAGGGCGAGGGCTACGCAGTATTTT. Amino acids: CASSGGRDRARATQYF. Based on the CDR3 plus reference TRBV25-1 and TRBJ2-3, the full variable domain is EADIYQTPRYLVIGTGKKITLECSQTMGHDKMYWYQQDPGMELHLIHYSYGVNSTEKGDLSSESTVSRIRTEHFPLTLESARPSHTSQYLCASSGGRDRARATQYFGPGTRLTVL.